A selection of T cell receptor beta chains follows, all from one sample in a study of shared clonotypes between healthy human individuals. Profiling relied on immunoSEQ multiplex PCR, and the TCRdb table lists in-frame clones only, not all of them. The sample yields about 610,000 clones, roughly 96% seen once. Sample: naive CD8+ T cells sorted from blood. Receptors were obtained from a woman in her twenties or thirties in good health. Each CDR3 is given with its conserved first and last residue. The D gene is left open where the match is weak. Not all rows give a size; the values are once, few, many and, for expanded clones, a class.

CASSNPPRVELFF	TGTGCCAGCAGCAACCCCCCCAGGGTGGAACTGTTTTTT	-	TRBV11-2	TRBJ1-4	-	13
CSVGQGGTEAFF	TGCAGCGTTGGGCAGGGGGGCACTGAAGCTTTCTTT	few	TRBV29-1	TRBJ1-1	TRBD1	12
CASRGGELGEQFF	TGTGCCAGCAGAGGCGGTGAATTGGGTGAGCAGTTCTTC	once	TRBV7-3	TRBJ2-1	-	13
CAGGASSEQYF	TGTGCCGGGGGGGCTAGCTCCGAGCAGTACTTC	once	TRBV11-2	TRBJ2-7	-	11
CALDPGTSVYEQYF	TGTGCCTTGGACCCCGGGACTAGCGTTTACGAGCAGTACTTC	-	TRBV30	TRBJ2-7	TRBD2	14
CASSRRRKNTEAFF	TGTGCCAGCAGCCGCCGGAGGAAAAACACTGAAGCTTTCTTT	-	TRBV13	TRBJ1-1	-	14
CASSLEQIAAHEQFF	TGTGCCAGCAGCTTAGAGCAAATCGCAGCCCATGAGCAGTTCTTC	-	TRBV7-9	TRBJ2-1	-	15
CASQTGWDTGELFF	TGTGCCAGTCAGACAGGGTGGGACACCGGGGAGCTGTTTTTT	-	TRBV19	TRBJ2-2	TRBD1	14
CATSREDGRMNTEAFF	TGTGCCACCAGCAGGGAAGATGGCCGGATGAACACTGAAGCTTTCTTT	-	TRBV15	TRBJ1-1	-	16
CASSLTRTGQETQYF	TGTGCCAGCAGCCTCACTCGGACAGGGCAAGAGACCCAGTACTTC	once	TRBV7-9	TRBJ2-5	TRBD1	15
CSVPGDYEQYF	TGCAGCGTTCCGGGGGACTACGAGCAGTACTTC	-	TRBV29-1	TRBJ2-7	-	11
CASSIDQGVAGGYEQFF	TGTGCCAGTAGTATAGACCAGGGCGTTGCGGGAGGGTATGAGCAGTTCTTC	-	TRBV19	TRBJ2-1	TRBD2	17
CASSYMGVYNEQFF	TGTGCCAGCAGTTACATGGGAGTCTACAATGAGCAGTTCTTC	-	TRBV6-5	TRBJ2-1	-	14
CASSAPGLAGRFRHTDTQYF	TGTGCCAGCAGTGCCCCGGGACTAGCGGGACGATTCCGCCACACAGATACGCAGTATTTT	-	TRBV2	TRBJ2-3	TRBD2	20
CASSPTDLKSGELFF	TGTGCCAGCAGCCCGACGGACCTCAAAAGCGGGGAGCTGTTTTTT	-	TRBV28	TRBJ2-2	-	15
CASSFATSGSNYEQFF	TGTGCCAGCAGCTTCGCGACTAGCGGGAGTAACTATGAGCAGTTCTTC	-	TRBV7-9	TRBJ2-1	TRBD2	16
CASSPGSSYNSPLHF	TGTGCCAGCAGTCCCGGCAGCTCCTATAATTCACCCCTCCACTTT	-	TRBV27	TRBJ1-6	-	15
CASSPTDDTGTFTEAFF	TGTGCCAGCAGCCCGACCGATGACACCGGGACCTTTACTGAAGCTTTCTTT	-	TRBV13	TRBJ1-1	-	17
CASSVEGAGISEQYF	TGTGCCAGCAGCGTAGAGGGTGCGGGAATTAGCGAGCAGTACTTC	-	TRBV9	TRBJ2-7	-	15
CASSFSTYNEQFF	TGTGCCAGCAGCTTTAGCACGTACAATGAGCAGTTCTTC	once	TRBV7-8	TRBJ2-1	-	13
CASSSRLAGGQETQYF	TGTGCCAGCAGTTCGCGACTAGCGGGGGGCCAAGAGACCCAGTACTTC	-	TRBV27	TRBJ2-5	TRBD2	16
CASSSGNYNEQFF	TGTGCCAGCAGTAGCGGGAACTACAATGAGCAGTTCTTC	-	TRBV11-2	TRBJ2-1	TRBD2	13
CASSSTDNTEAFF	TGTGCCAGCAGCTCGACAGATAACACTGAAGCTTTCTTT	-	TRBV5-6	TRBJ1-1	-	13
CASSDLNLTLANYGYTF	TGTGCCAGCAGTGACCTGAACTTGACCCTCGCTAACTATGGCTACACCTTC	-	TRBV2	TRBJ1-2	-	17
CASSFSAVQETQYF	TGTGCCAGCAGCTTTTCGGCGGTGCAAGAGACCCAGTACTTC	-	TRBV5-4	TRBJ2-5	-	14
CASSWGGAAGEAFF	TGTGCCAGCAGCTGGGGAGGGGCAGCGGGAGAGGCGTTCTTC	-	TRBV5-6	TRBJ2-1	TRBD2	14
CASSSGTGPHNEQFF	TGTGCCAGCAGCTCCGGGACAGGGCCCCACAATGAGCAGTTCTTC	-	TRBV7-3	TRBJ2-1	TRBD1	15
CASRSTSGALSYEQYF	TGTGCCAGCAGGTCGACTAGCGGTGCCCTCTCCTACGAGCAGTACTTC	-	TRBV2	TRBJ2-7	TRBD2	16
CASSLGGEEYEQYF	TGCGCCAGCAGCTTAGGGGGAGAGGAGTACGAGCAGTACTTC	-	TRBV5-1	TRBJ2-7	-	14
CASSQAPPGQGQPQHF	TGCGCCAGCAGCCAGGCCCCCCCGGGACAGGGACAGCCCCAGCATTTT	-	TRBV4-1	TRBJ1-5	TRBD1	16
CASNVGGADEQFF	TGTGCCAGTAACGTCGGCGGGGCTGATGAGCAGTTCTTC	-	TRBV19	TRBJ2-1	-	13
CASSTDTLEQYF	TGTGCCAGCAGTACGGACACCTTGGAGCAGTACTTC	-	TRBV6-6	TRBJ2-7	-	12
CASSLGSGQPQHF	TGTGCCAGCAGTTTGGGTTCCGGTCAGCCCCAGCATTTT	once	TRBV27	TRBJ1-5	-	13
CASSYGTSGSEQYF	TGTGCCAGCAGCTACGGGACTAGCGGGAGCGAGCAGTACTTC	-	TRBV5-4	TRBJ2-7	TRBD2	14
CASSQFGQGPVNTIYF	TGCGCCAGCAGCCAATTTGGACAGGGCCCAGTTAACACCATATATTTT	-	TRBV4-1	TRBJ1-3	TRBD1	16
CASSSPLTGGEAGELFF	TGTGCCAGCAGTTCGCCCCTGACAGGGGGCGAGGCCGGGGAGCTGTTTTTT	-	TRBV28	TRBJ2-2	TRBD1	17
CASSLVPTGEQYF	TGTGCCAGCAGCTTAGTTCCGACAGGCGAGCAGTACTTC	-	TRBV11-2	TRBJ2-7	-	13
CASSAGLAGENEQFF	TGCGCCAGCAGTGCGGGACTAGCGGGAGAAAATGAGCAGTTCTTC	-	TRBV10-2	TRBJ2-1	TRBD2	15
CASRERGFSYNEQFF	TGTGCCAGCAGGGAACGGGGGTTCTCCTACAATGAGCAGTTCTTC	-	TRBV27	TRBJ2-1	-	15
CAISAGWERETQYF	TGTGCCATCAGTGCCGGGTGGGAGAGGGAGACCCAGTACTTC	few	TRBV10-3	TRBJ2-5	-	14